Below, 23 T cell receptor beta chains from the same sample are listed, as sequenced in a study of blood T cell repertoires in COVID-19. TCRdb's copy holds only in-frame clones and misses some; the assay was immunoSEQ multiplex PCR. Of tens of thousands of clones in the sample, about 83% were seen once. The sample comprised peripheral blood. The receptors stem from a human donor in a cohort sampled during active COVID-19.

The chain couples TRBV19 to TRBJ2-1; tentative D call: TRBD1 (7 bases). CDR3 length: 15 amino acids. CDR1 LNHDA and CDR2 SQIVND come from the germline V gene (reference sequence). The V end lost 9 bases, the J end lost 6 bases, and 21 bases lay between the germline ends. The CDR3 DNA reads TGTGCCAGCCGGCGTAAGGGGGCGCGGGGCAATGAGCAGTTCTTC. It is translated as CASRRKGARGNEQFF. The complete variable domain, with remaining parts taken from reference TRBV19 and TRBJ2-1, reads DGGITQSPKYLFRKEGQNVTLSCEQNLNHDAMYWYRQDPGQGLRLIYYSQIVNDFQKGDIAEGYSVSREKKESFPLTVTSAQKNPTAFYLCASRRKGARGNEQFFGPGTRLTVL.

This chain connects TRBV30 to TRBJ1-5; TRBD1 aligns across 12 bases. With 3 bases clipped from V and 0 bases from J, the junction kept 6 bases outside the gene matches. The length of the CDR3 is 17 residues. Germline V gene lookup returns CDR1 GTSNPN and CDR2 SVGIG (reference sequence). CDR3 sequence (DNA): TGTGCCTGGAGCGCCGGGACAGGGGGCCCTAGCAATCAGCCCCAGCATTTT. It codes for CAWSAGTGGPSNQPQHF.

The chain carries TRBV21-1 and TRBJ2-4; the tabulated D call, TRBD1, remains unverified against the DNA. TRBV21-1 is a pseudogene locus. The CDR3 is 16 amino acids. The CDR3 DNA is TGTGCCAGCAGCCCGAAGGACAGGGGGCTGGATGGCATTCAGTACTTC. Its translation: CASSPKDRGLDGIQYF.

In DNA, the CDR3 is TGCGCCAGCAGCTTGGGAAGTAGCGGGGGGGAATCCCAGTACTTC. Translation gives CASSLGSSGGESQYF. The gene calls are TRBV5-1 and TRBJ2-5; TRBD2 matches 11 bases. V lost 0 bases to trimming and J lost 9 bases; unmatched junction nucleotides: 7. Looked up from germline, CDR1 is SGHRS and CDR2 is YFSETQ. This CDR3 region has 15 residues.

The rearrangement joins TRBV5-4 to TRBJ2-5, with D unclear. This CDR3 contains 12 residues. With 3 bases removed from V and 0 bases from J, the gap between germline ends came to 3 bases. CDR1 and CDR2 from the germline V gene are SGHNT and YYREEE (reference sequence). CDR3 nucleotides: TGTGCCAGCAGCTCGTACCAAGAGACCCAGTACTTC. It translates to CASSSYQETQYF.

This clone was seen only a few times. CDR3 DNA sequence: TGCGCCAGCAGCTTGGGCGGAGTAGGAGACGAGCAGTACTTC. It translates to CASSLGGVGDEQYF. The chain uses TRBV5-1 and TRBJ2-7; no clear D gene. Trimming left V 0 bases short and J 5 bases short, with 12 bases between. The germline gives CDR1 SGHRS, CDR2 YFSETQ. The CDR3 covers 14 residues.

The J gene is TRBJ2-7, the V gene TRBV29-1; D possibly corresponds to TRBD2 (6 bases). The V gene's germline CDR1 is SQVTM and CDR2 ANQGSEA. The CDR3 is made up of 13 amino acids. Trimming shortened V by 7 bases and J by 5 bases, and 18 bases separated the two germline ends. CDR3 bases: TGCAGCGCCACCCGGGCCTGGAGGGACGAGCAGTACTTC. Protein sequence: CSATRAWRDEQYF.

The genes are TRBV7-3 and TRBJ2-1; 9 nucleotides align to TRBD1. This CDR3 is 15 amino acids long. Germline trimming cut 2 bases from V and 7 bases from J; bases unmatched to any gene: 6. Germline CDR1 is SGHTA and CDR2 is FQGTGA. The DNA for the CDR3 is TGTGCCAGCAGCTTACCTGGACAGGGGAGGAATGAGCAGTTCTTC. Its translation is CASSLPGQGRNEQFF.

The chain combines TRBV18 with TRBJ2-7; D gene ambiguous. Trimming removed 3 bases from V and 0 bases from J, with 15 bases in between. The CDR3 loop spans 16 amino acids. Germline CDR1 and CDR2: KGHSH and LQKENI. Here the CDR3 DNA reads TGTGCCAGCTCACCGCAGACTGGCGCCCTCTCCTACGAGCAGTACTTC. It codes for CASSPQTGALSYEQYF.

This CDR3 is CASSATGQATNEKLFF. CDR3 DNA sequence: TGTGCCAGCTCCGCAACTGGGCAGGCAACTAATGAAAAACTGTTTTTT. The chain couples TRBV18 to TRBJ1-4; D unclear. The CDR3 extends over 16 amino acids. Trimming removed 6 bases at V and 0 bases at J, with 14 bases between. Germline assignment: CDR1 KGHSH and CDR2 LQKENI.

This chain connects TRBV30 to TRBJ1-1; TRBD1 aligns across 9 bases. The V gene's germline CDR1 is GTSNPN and CDR2 SVGIG (reference sequence). The ends lost 6 bases at V and 10 bases at J; junction bases unmatched: 9. The CDR3 contains 12 residues. CDR3 region: CACGTGNVGAFF. In DNA form, the CDR3 reads TGTGCCTGCGGGACAGGGAACGTTGGAGCTTTCTTT.

The chain employs TRBV29-1 and TRBJ1-5; D gene ambiguous. CDR3 length: 12 residues. With 7 bases removed from V and 7 bases from J, the gap between germline ends came to 14 bases. Germline V gene lookup returns CDR1 SQVTM and CDR2 ANQGSEA. The CDR3 nucleotides are TGCAGCGCTGTAGAGGCGGGACAGCCCCAGCATTTT. Translation: CSAVEAGQPQHF.

There are a few counts of this clone. The chain couples TRBV23-1 to TRBJ2-7; possibly TRBD2 for D (6 bases). TRBV23-1 is an ORF, and what it does is uncertain. V lost 6 bases and J lost 2, with 11 bases in between. This CDR3 is built from 13 residues. The CDR3 protein is CASRRDLAYEQYF. The CDR3 DNA reads TGCGCCAGCAGGAGGGACTTAGCCTACGAGCAGTACTTC.

In this sample, this clone turned up once. The V and J genes are TRBV12-2 and TRBJ2-7; no DNA check was done on the table's D call, TRBD1. TRBV12-2 is described as a pseudogene. The CDR3 extends over 14 amino acids. In DNA, the CDR3 is TGTGCAAGTCGCTCGGGACACGGAAACTACGAGCAGTACTTC. It specifies CASRSGHGNYEQYF.

The chain links TRBV28 to TRBJ2-2; 8 bases map to TRBD1. With 4 bases clipped from V and 0 bases from J, the junction kept 13 bases outside the gene matches. The CDR3 covers 19 residues. Germline-derived CDR1 and CDR2 are MDHEN and SYDVKM. This CDR3 is CASSSELLRDRTNTGELFF. The CDR3 nucleotides read TGTGCCAGCAGTTCCGAACTCCTTAGGGACAGGACGAACACCGGGGAGCTGTTTTTT.

The chain joins TRBV10-3 to TRBJ2-7; D is unresolved. Germline assignment: CDR1 ENHRY and CDR2 SYGVKD. Trimming took 6 bases from V and 0 from J, leaving 12 bases between them. The CDR3 contains 14 residues. Written as DNA, the CDR3 is TGTGCCATCAGCGGAGCCAGTGACTCCTACGAGCAGTACTTC. This encodes CAISGASDSYEQYF.

This chain uses TRBV6-5 with TRBJ2-7; 9 positions match TRBD1. The CDR3 contains 14 residues. With V trimmed by 7 bases and J by 2 bases, 6 bases remained unmatched. Germline values: CDR1 MNHEY, CDR2 SVGAGI. CDR3 coding DNA: TGTGCCAGCATCCCAAGGACAGGGGCCTACGAGCAGTACTTC. Residues: CASIPRTGAYEQYF.

The chain is built from TRBV6-1 and TRBJ1-2, with D unclear. Trimming pared 0 bases from V and 2 bases from J, leaving 7 bases between. CDR1 MNHNS and CDR2 SASEGT come from the germline V gene. The length of the CDR3 is 14 residues. CDR3 region: CASSEAGRNYGYTF. For the CDR3, the DNA is TGTGCCAGCAGTGAAGCGGGGAGGAACTATGGCTACACCTTC.

The chain carries TRBV19 and TRBJ1-5; D gene uncertain. CDR3 size: 14 residues. Trimming stripped 1 base from V and 7 bases from J, with 11 bases between. Germline V lookup: CDR1 LNHDA, CDR2 SQIVND (reference sequence). The CDR3 protein is CASSIVRGRQPQHF. CDR3 sequence (DNA): TGTGCCAGTAGTATAGTCCGGGGTCGGCAGCCCCAGCATTTT.

This chain joins TRBV28 and TRBJ1-2; D is undetermined. V was shortened by 1 base and J by 3 bases, with 12 bases between the two germline ends. Germline V gene sequence: CDR1 MDHEN, CDR2 SYDVKM. The CDR3 consists of 15 residues. CDR3 bases: TGTGCCAGCAGTTTATCAAAGGGAGGCGACTATGGCTACACCTTC. It encodes CASSLSKGGDYGYTF.

The chain couples TRBV28 to TRBJ1-3; D perhaps matches TRBD1 (6 bases). The V end lost 6 bases, the J end lost 0 bases, and 27 bases lay between the germline ends. Germline CDR1 MDHEN, CDR2 SYDVKM. The CDR3 runs 20 residues. The CDR3 is CASRPGTRSVRLPSGNTIYF. The CDR3 bases are TGTGCCAGCAGACCCGGGACACGGAGCGTTCGGCTGCCCTCTGGAAACACCATATATTTT.

The chain has TRBV12-3 or TRBV12-4 and TRBJ2-1, with D possibly matching TRBD2 (6 bases). The CDR3 extends over 13 amino acids. The ends were cut back, 6 bases at V and 8 bases at J, with 14 bases in the middle. The CDR3 DNA reads as TGTGCCAGCAGCCGAAGGGAGGCGGATGAGCAGTTCTTC. Amino acid sequence: CASSRREADEQFF.

The chain recombines TRBV15 with TRBJ2-3; no firm D call. With 0 bases removed from V and 2 bases from J, the gap between germline ends came to 9 bases. The CDR3 is 15 residues long. Germline CDR1 reads LNHNV; CDR2 reads YYDKDF (reference sequence). Here the CDR3 reads CATSRETRFTDTQYF. The CDR3 DNA is TGTGCCACCAGCAGAGAGACAAGGTTCACAGATACGCAGTATTTT. The full variable domain, completed using reference TRBV15 and TRBJ2-3, is DAMVIQNPRYQVTQFGKPVTLSCSQTLNHNVMYWYQQKSSQAPKLLFHYYDKDFNNEADTPDNFQSRRPNTSFCFLDIRSPGLGDTAMYLCATSRETRFTDTQYFGPGTRLTVL.